The clone carrying this T cell receptor beta chain appeared once. V lost 4 bases, J lost 3 bases, and 15 bases stayed unmatched. The length of the CDR3 is 18 residues. Per the germline V gene, CDR1 is SGHNT and CDR2 is YENEEA. This specimen comes from a study of blood T cell repertoires in COVID-19. Study at large: COVID-19 samples collected from the United States, Italy and Spain covered acute and convalescent phases. PBMCs, B-cell-depleted T cells, or T cells provided the cDNA or gDNA that made up the material.

As processed by the authors: Amplification of reference gene primers provided the estimated nucleated cell counts. Produced via immunoSEQ multiplex PCR; TCRdb's table is partial and in-frame only. That table supplies the V and J calls and clone size; D and trimming were determined from the DNA. The data hold about 160,000 clones, with 75% to 90% observed a single time. The V and J genes are TRBV11-3 and TRBJ2-3; 8 bases map to TRBD2. The receptor was isolated from a woman over 75 with active or convalescent COVID-19. The sequenced sample was peripheral blood. The CDR3 here is CASSSRRRGGAVTDTQYF. The CDR3 nucleotides are TGTGCCAGCAGCTCAAGACGCCGGGGGGGCGCGGTAACAGATACGCAGTATTTT.